This T cell receptor (beta chain) was profiled in a study of blood T cells in healthy people across ages. Turning to the study itself: The capture of about one barcoded beta molecule per two T cells was achieved by template switching. Study-wide points: Estimates of total diversity, which came from one million sequenced T cells, were considered to be underestimates.

With a J-beta primer mix and a sample-barcoded 5' primer, a second PCR ran about 6 to 11 cycles. Each CDR3 protein is one row after TCRdb ran MiXCR on the 5' RACE reads. Of hundreds of thousands of distinct CDR3 sequences listed, 32% are singletons. A word on this clonotype: What it recognizes is unknown.

The CDR3 has 16 residues. Germline V gene lookup returns CDR1 SGHTA and CDR2 FQGNSA. Trimming took 5 bases from V and 2 from J; bases not matched to a gene: 11. Donors ranged from about 6 to 90 years old and were healthy Caucasians in Russia. The TCR comes from an elderly woman in good health. The rearrangement uses TRBV7-2 and TRBJ2-7, with 8 bases fitting TRBD2. Sequencing was done on a sample of blood. CDR3 in amino acids: CASSGPGGGSTYEQYF. The CDR3 DNA is TGTGCCAGCAGCGGTCCCGGGGGGGGGTCTACCTACGAGCAGTACTTC.